These 13 T cell receptor beta chains came from one sample sequenced in a study of T cell responses to AZD1222 COVID-19 vaccine. Some clones are missing from TCRdb's copy, which holds only in-frame ones; the method was immunoSEQ multiplex PCR. The sample has about 130,000 clones, over 80% seen once. The starting material was peripheral blood, obtained on day 0 of AZD1222 vaccination. These receptor sequences come from an adult in good health.

V gene TRBV28 combines with J gene TRBJ2-7; 8 bases agree with TRBD2. This CDR3 contains 13 residues. Germline V gene sequence: CDR1 MDHEN, CDR2 SYDVKM. The V and J ends lost 4 bases and 7 bases, in that order; junction bases with no gene match: 6. CDR3 coding DNA: TGTGCCAGCAGTTCCCCCGGGGGGGTTGAGCAGTACTTC. It translates to CASSSPGGVEQYF. Full variable domain (remainder filled in from reference TRBV28 and TRBJ2-7): DVKVTQSSRYLVKRTGEKVFLECVQDMDHENMFWYRQDPGLGLRLIYFSYDVKMKEKGDIPEGYSVSREKKERFSLILESASTNQTSMYLCASSSPGGVEQYFGPGTRLTVT.

As to this clone: A junction boundary mismatches the germline segment, possibly from a read error. The chain uses TRBV7-7 and TRBJ1-3; D is unresolved. CDR1 and CDR2 (germline): SSHAT, FNYEAQ (reference sequence). This CDR3 contains 14 residues. In nucleotides, the CDR3 is TGTGCTAGCAGCCCCCTTATGTCTGGAAACACCATATATTTT. Translation: CASSPLMSGNTIYF. The full variable domain, its missing parts supplied by reference TRBV7-7 and TRBJ1-3, is GAGVSQSPRYKVTKRGQDVTLRCDPISSHATLYWYQQALGQGPEFLTYFNYEAQPDKSGLPSDRFSAERPEGSISTLTIQRTEQRDSAMYRCASSPLMSGNTIYFGEGSWLTVV.

The chain joins TRBV7-2 to TRBJ1-5; D perhaps matches TRBD1 (6 bases). V lost 0 bases and J 1 base, leaving 16 bases between the germline ends. The CDR3 covers 18 residues. The V gene's germline CDR1 is SGHTA and CDR2 FQGNSA. The CDR3 DNA reads as TGTGCCAGCAGCTTAGCCCTACCTTGGGACATAAGCAATCAGCCCCAGCATTTT. The encoded protein is CASSLALPWDISNQPQHF.

The chain recombines TRBV20-1 with TRBJ1-1; D possibly corresponds to TRBD1 (5 bases). Germline V gene sequence: CDR1 DFQATT, CDR2 SNEGSKA (reference sequence). This CDR3 contains 13 residues. Trimming pared 3 bases from V and 3 bases from J, leaving 11 bases between. As DNA, the CDR3 is TGCAGTGCTAGTTCGGGGGGACACACTGAAGCTTTCTTT. It yields the protein CSASSGGHTEAFF.

This chain joins TRBV4-3 and TRBJ2-7, with TRBD1 matching over 7 bases. The V gene end was trimmed by 1 base and the J gene end by 4 bases; junction bases not matched to a gene: 7. Per the germline V gene, CDR1 is LGHNA and CDR2 is YSLEER. There are 15 residues in the CDR3. CDR3 sequence: CASSQVLGGGYEQYF. DNA for the CDR3: TGCGCCAGCAGCCAAGTTTTAGGGGGCGGGTACGAGCAGTACTTC.

The genes are TRBV2 and TRBJ1-2; D is unclear. From germline, CDR1 is SNHLY and CDR2 FYNNEI. Trimming stripped 8 bases from V and 8 bases from J, with 12 bases between. This CDR3 has 11 residues. CDR3 protein: CASLLLGGYTF. In DNA, the CDR3 is TGTGCCAGCCTATTATTAGGGGGCTACACCTTC.

The chain joins TRBV4-2 to TRBJ1-2, with a possible D match to TRBD1 (5 bases). CDR3 length: 15 residues. The germline CDR1 and CDR2 sequences are LGHNA and YNFKEQ. V was pared by 0 bases and J by 3 bases, with 11 bases between. CDR3 bases: TGTGCCAGCAGCCAAGACCAGGGAAGGGACTATGGCTACACCTTC. Translated, it gives CASSQDQGRDYGYTF.

This chain joins TRBV19 and TRBJ2-1, with 7 bases identical to TRBD1. The CDR3 is 13 residues long. Unmatched junction bases numbered 8, after V lost 7 bases and J lost 8 bases. Per the germline V gene, CDR1 is LNHDA and CDR2 is SQIVND (reference sequence). CDR3 coding DNA: TGTGCCAGTACCCGGAGGACAGGCGATGAGCAGTTCTTC. Its translation is CASTRRTGDEQFF.

The chain recombines TRBV19 with TRBJ1-6; D gene uncertain. Trimming removed 5 bases from V and 0 bases from J, with 8 bases in between. The V gene's germline CDR1 is LNHDA and CDR2 SQIVND (reference sequence). This CDR3 spans 15 amino acids. The CDR3 here is CASSQLSSYNSPLHF. The CDR3 bases are TGTGCCAGTAGTCAGCTATCCTCCTATAATTCACCCCTCCACTTT.

This clone was counted a single time. This chain links TRBV6-2 or TRBV6-3 with TRBJ2-7; D is possibly TRBD2 (5 bases). V was trimmed by 3 bases and J by 3 bases, leaving 9 bases between them. Germline CDR1 is MNHEY and CDR2 is SVGEGT. The CDR3 extends over 13 amino acids. In nucleotides, the CDR3 is TGTGCCAGCAGTTATTACGGGGTCTACGAGCAGTACTTC. Translating gives CASSYYGVYEQYF.

The chain links TRBV5-4 to TRBJ2-7; possible D gene TRBD2, 6 bases. Germline CDR1 is SGHNT and CDR2 is YYREEE (reference sequence). CDR3 length: 16 residues. V was shortened by 0 bases and J by 1 base, with 14 bases between the two germline ends. In nucleotides, the CDR3 is TGTGCCAGCAGCTTGGGTGGGGCTAGCGTATCCTACGAGCAGTACTTC. Its protein product is CASSLGGASVSYEQYF. The full variable domain, rest sourced from reference TRBV5-4 and TRBJ2-7, is ETGVTQSPTHLIKTRGQQVTLRCSSQSGHNTVSWYQQALGQGPQFIFQYYREEENGRGNFPPRFSGLQFPNYSSELNVNALELDDSALYLCASSLGGASVSYEQYFGPGTRLTVT.

The genes are TRBV11-3 and TRBJ2-3; unclear D gene. The CDR3 consists of 13 residues. The ends were cut back, 4 bases at V and 2 bases at J, with 7 bases in the middle. The germline V gene encodes CDR1 SGHNT and CDR2 YENEEA. DNA of the CDR3: TGTGCCAGCAGCTCCTTATCCACAGATACGCAGTATTTT. Amino acid sequence: CASSSLSTDTQYF.

The chain couples TRBV29-1 to TRBJ2-5; no clear D. The germline CDR1 and CDR2 sequences are SQVTM and ANQGSEA. Trimming cost V 8 bases and J 3 bases, with 13 bases left between them. The CDR3 is made up of 12 amino acids. The CDR3 spells CSHGKKEETQYF. As DNA, the CDR3 is TGCAGCCACGGAAAGAAAGAAGAGACCCAGTACTTC.